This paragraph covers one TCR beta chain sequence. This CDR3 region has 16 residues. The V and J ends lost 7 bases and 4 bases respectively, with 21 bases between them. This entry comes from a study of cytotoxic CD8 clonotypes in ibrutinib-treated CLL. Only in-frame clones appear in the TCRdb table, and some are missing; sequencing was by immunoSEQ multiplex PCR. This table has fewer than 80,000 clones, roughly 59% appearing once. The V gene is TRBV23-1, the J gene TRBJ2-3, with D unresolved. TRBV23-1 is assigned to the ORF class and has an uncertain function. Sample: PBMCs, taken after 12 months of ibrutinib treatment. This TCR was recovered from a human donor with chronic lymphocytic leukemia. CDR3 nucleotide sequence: TGCGCCAGCACCATAATCGGGTCTTACCCCCCAGATACGCAGTATTTT. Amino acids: CASTIIGSYPPDTQYF.